Sequencing of this T cell receptor (beta chain) was carried out in a study of T cells in Graves' hyperthyroidism and ophthalmopathy. Study overall: Peripheral blood collection took place at initial diagnosis, before any treatment.

TCR beta CDR3 regions were amplified from RNA. With the HTBI primer set, the TCR CDR3 went through a first round of RT-PCR. TCRdb redid the calling of the multiplex PCR reads with MiXCR, one entry per CDR3 protein. This sample has roughly 350,000 distinct CDR3 sequences, with approximately 15% found just once. This clonotype was seen only a few times. With V trimmed by 0 bases and J by 6 bases, 6 bases remained unmatched. Germline CDR1 SGHDT, CDR2 YYEEEE. The CDR3 has 15 residues. Sequencing used blood. The clonotype was recovered from a middle-aged woman with Graves' ophthalmopathy. The rearrangement uses TRBV5-6 and TRBJ2-3, with 8 bases identical to TRBD1. As DNA, the CDR3 is TGTGCCAGCAGCTTGGTAGGACAGGGCTCGGATACGCAGTATTTT. Translated: CASSLVGQGSDTQYF.